This TCR beta chain was found in a study of T-cell memory formation after mild COVID-19. TCRdb recomputed calls from the 5' RACE reads with MiXCR, one row per CDR3 protein. The sample consists of approximately 580,000 distinct CDR3 sequences, around 20% of them appearing once. There are 12 residues in the CDR3. Germline CDR1 SQVTM, CDR2 ANQGSEA. Trimming took off 4 bases at V and 4 bases at J, with 11 bases between the two ends. The specimen was PBMCs or a T cell subset sorted from them (not recorded which). This clonotype originated in an adult woman who had mild COVID-19 (a few samples of this study predate the infection). Cell type and time point are not known. The chain is built from TRBV29-1 and TRBJ2-7; a possible D gene is TRBD1 (6 bases). CDR3 nucleotides: TGCAGCGTTGTGGCAGGGACATACGAGCAGTACTTC. Translating it yields CSVVAGTYEQYF.